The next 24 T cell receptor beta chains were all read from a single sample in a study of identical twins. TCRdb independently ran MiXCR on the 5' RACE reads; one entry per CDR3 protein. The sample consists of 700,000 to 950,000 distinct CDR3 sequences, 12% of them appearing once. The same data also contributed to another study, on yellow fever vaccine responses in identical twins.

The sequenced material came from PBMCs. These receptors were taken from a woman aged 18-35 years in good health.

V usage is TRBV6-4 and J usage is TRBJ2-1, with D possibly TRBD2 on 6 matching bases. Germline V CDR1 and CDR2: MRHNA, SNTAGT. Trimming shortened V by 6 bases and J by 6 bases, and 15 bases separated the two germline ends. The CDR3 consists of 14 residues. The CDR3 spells CASSPDPGGNEQFF. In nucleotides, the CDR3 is TGTGCCAGCAGCCCTGACCCCGGGGGCAATGAGCAGTTCTTC.

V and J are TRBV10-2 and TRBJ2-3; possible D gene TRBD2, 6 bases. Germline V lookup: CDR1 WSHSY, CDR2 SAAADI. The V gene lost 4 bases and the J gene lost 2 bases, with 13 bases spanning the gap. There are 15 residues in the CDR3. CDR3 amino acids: CASSGVGGPTDTQYF. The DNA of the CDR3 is TGCGCCAGCAGTGGGGTGGGAGGCCCCACAGATACGCAGTATTTT.

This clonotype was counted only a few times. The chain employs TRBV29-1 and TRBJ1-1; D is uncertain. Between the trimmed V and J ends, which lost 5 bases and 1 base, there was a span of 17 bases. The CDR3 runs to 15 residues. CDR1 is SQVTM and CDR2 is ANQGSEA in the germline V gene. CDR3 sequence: CSVFNQDRGNTEAFF. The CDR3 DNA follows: TGCAGCGTTTTCAATCAGGATCGGGGGAACACTGAAGCTTTCTTT.

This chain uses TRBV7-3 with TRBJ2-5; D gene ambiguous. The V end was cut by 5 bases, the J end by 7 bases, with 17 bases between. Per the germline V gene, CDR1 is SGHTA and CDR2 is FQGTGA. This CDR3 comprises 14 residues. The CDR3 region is CASSPGRPVGTQYF. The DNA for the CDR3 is TGTGCCAGCAGCCCAGGAAGACCTGTCGGGACCCAGTACTTC. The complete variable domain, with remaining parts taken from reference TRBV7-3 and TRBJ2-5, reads GAGVSQTPSNKVTEKGKYVELRCDPISGHTALYWYRQSLGQGPEFLIYFQGTGAADDSGLPNDRFFAVRPEGSVSTLKIQRTERGDSAVYLCASSPGRPVGTQYFGPGTRLLVL.

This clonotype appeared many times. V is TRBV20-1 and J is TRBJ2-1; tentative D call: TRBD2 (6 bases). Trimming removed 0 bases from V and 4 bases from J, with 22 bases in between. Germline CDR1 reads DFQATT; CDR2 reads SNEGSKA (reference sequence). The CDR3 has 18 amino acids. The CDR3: CSARDLRVSGSRYNEQFF. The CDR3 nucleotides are TGCAGTGCTAGAGATTTAAGGGTTAGCGGCTCCCGGTACAATGAGCAGTTCTTC.

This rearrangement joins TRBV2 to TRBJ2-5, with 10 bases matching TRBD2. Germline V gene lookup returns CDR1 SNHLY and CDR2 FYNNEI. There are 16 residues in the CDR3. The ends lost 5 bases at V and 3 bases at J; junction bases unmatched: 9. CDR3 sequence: CASSRRPGLAEETQYF. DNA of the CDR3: TGTGCCAGCAGTCGGCGCCCAGGACTAGCGGAAGAGACCCAGTACTTC.

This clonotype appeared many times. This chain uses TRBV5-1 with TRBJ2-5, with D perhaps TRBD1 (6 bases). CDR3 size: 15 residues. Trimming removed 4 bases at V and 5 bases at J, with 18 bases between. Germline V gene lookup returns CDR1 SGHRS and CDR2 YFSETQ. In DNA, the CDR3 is TGCGCCAGCAGCCTCGGTCTTCAGGGGATGGAGACCCAGTACTTC. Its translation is CASSLGLQGMETQYF.

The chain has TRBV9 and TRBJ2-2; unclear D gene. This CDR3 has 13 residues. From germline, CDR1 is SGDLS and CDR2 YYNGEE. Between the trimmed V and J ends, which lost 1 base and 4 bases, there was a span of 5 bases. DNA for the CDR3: TGTGCCAGCAGCGTAATGAGCACCGGGGAGCTGTTTTTT. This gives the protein CASSVMSTGELFF. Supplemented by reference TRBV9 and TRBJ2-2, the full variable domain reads DSGVTQTPKHLITATGQRVTLRCSPRSGDLSVYWYQQSLDQGLQFLIQYYNGEERAKGNILERFSAQQFPDLHSELNLSSLELGDSALYFCASSVMSTGELFFGEGSRLTVL.

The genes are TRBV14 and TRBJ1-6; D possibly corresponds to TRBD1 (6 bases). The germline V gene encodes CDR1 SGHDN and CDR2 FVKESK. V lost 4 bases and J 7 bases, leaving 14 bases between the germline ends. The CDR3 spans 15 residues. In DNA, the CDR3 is TGTGCCAGCAGCCCGACACAGGGTAGCAATTCACCCCTCCACTTT. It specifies CASSPTQGSNSPLHF.

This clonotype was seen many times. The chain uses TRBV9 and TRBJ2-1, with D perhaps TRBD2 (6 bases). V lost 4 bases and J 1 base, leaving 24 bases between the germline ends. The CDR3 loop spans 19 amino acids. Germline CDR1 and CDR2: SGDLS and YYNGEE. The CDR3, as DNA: TGTGCCAGCAGCCCCCGCATTAGCGGTAAAAATCCGTCCTACAATGAGCAGTTCTTC. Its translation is CASSPRISGKNPSYNEQFF. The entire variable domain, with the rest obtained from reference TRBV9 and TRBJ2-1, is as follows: DSGVTQTPKHLITATGQRVTLRCSPRSGDLSVYWYQQSLDQGLQFLIQYYNGEERAKGNILERFSAQQFPDLHSELNLSSLELGDSALYFCASSPRISGKNPSYNEQFFGPGTRLTVL.

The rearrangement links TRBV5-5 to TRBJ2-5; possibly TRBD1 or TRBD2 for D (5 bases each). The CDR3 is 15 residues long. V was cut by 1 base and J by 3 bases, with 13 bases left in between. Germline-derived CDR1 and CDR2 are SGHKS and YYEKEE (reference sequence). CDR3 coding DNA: TGTGCCAGCAGCTTGTATGGGACCAAAAAAGAGACCCAGTACTTC. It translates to CASSLYGTKKETQYF. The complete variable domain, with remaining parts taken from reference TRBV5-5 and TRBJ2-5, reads DAGVTQSPTHLIKTRGQQVTLRCSPISGHKSVSWYQQVLGQGPQFIFQYYEKEERGRGNFPDRFSARQFPNYSSELNVNALLLGDSALYLCASSLYGTKKETQYFGPGTRLLVL.

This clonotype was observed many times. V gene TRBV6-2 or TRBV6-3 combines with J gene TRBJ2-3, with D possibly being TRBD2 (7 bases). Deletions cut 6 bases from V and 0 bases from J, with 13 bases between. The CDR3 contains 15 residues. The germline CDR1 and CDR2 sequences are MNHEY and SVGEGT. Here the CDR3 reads CASRGASGSTDTQYF. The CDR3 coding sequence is TGTGCCAGCAGGGGGGCTAGCGGTAGCACAGATACGCAGTATTTT.

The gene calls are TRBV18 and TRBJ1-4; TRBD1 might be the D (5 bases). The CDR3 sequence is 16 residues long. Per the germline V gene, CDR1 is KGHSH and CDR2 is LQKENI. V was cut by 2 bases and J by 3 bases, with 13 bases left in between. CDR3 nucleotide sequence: TGTGCCAGCTCACCAACGTTCGCGGGGGCTAATGAAAAACTGTTTTTT. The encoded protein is CASSPTFAGANEKLFF.

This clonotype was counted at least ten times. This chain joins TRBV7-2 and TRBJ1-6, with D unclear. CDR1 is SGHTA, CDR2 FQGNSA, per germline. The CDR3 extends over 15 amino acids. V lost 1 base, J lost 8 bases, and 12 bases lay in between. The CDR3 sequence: CASSLVDGVDSPLHF. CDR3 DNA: TGTGCCAGCAGCTTAGTTGACGGGGTCGATTCACCCCTCCACTTT.

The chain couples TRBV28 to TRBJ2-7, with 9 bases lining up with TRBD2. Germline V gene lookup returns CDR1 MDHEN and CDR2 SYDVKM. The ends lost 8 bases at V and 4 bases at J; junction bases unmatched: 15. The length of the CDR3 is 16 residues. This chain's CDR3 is CASHRSGAGGGYEQYF. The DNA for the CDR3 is TGTGCCAGCCACCGTAGCGGAGCGGGAGGCGGGTACGAGCAGTACTTC.

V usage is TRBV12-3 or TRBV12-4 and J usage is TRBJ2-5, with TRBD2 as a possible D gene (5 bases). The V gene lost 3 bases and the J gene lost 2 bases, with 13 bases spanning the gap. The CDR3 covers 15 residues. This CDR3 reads CASSFDGKEQETQYF. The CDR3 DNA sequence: TGTGCCAGCAGTTTTGACGGGAAGGAACAAGAGACCCAGTACTTC.

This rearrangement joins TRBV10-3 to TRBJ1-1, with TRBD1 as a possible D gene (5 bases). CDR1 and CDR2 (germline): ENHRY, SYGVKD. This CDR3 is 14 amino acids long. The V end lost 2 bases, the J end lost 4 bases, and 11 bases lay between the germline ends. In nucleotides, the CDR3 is TGTGCCATCAGTGAGGAGGTGGGGGTCACTGAAGCTTTCTTT. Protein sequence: CAISEEVGVTEAFF.

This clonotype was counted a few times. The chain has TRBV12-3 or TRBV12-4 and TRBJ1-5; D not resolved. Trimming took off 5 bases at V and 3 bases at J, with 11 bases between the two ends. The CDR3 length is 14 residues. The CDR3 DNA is TGTGCCAGCAGTCTGCGACCGATCAATCAGCCCCAGCATTTT. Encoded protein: CASSLRPINQPQHF.

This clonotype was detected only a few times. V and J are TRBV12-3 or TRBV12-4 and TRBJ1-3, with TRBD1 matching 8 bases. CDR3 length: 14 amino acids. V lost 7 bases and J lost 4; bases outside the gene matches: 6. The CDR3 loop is CASKDREWGNTIYF. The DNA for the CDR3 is TGTGCCAGCAAGGACAGGGAATGGGGAAACACCATATATTTT.

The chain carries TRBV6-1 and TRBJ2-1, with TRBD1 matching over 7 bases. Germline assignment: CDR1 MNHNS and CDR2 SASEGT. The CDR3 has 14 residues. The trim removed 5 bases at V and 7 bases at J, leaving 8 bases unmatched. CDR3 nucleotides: TGTGCCAGCAGTCCGACAGGGCACTGGAATGAGCAGTTCTTC. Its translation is CASSPTGHWNEQFF.

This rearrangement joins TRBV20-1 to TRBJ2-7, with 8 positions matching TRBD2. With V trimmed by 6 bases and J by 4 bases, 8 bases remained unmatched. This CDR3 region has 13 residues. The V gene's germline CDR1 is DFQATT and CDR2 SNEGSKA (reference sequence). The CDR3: CSATGGGEYEQYV. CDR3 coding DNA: TGCAGTGCCACCGGGGGGGGAGAGTACGAGCAGTACGTC.

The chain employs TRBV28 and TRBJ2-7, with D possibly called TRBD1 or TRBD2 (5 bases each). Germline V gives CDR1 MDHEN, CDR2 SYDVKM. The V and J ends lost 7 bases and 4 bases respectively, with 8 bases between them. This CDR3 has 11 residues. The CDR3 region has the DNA TGTGCCAGCAAGAGGGGTTACGAGCAGTACGTC. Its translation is CASKRGYEQYV.

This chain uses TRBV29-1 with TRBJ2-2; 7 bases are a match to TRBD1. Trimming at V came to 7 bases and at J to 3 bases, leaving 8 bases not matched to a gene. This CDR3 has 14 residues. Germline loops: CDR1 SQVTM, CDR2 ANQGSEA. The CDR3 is CSGTGTAYTGELFF. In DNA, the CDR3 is TGCAGCGGGACCGGGACAGCGTACACCGGGGAGCTGTTTTTT.

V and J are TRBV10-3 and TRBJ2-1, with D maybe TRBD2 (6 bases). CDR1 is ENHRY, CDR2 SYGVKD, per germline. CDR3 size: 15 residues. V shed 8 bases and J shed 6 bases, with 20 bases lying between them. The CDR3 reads CAIQESGGKSNEQFF. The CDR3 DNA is TGTGCCATCCAGGAGTCTGGGGGGAAGAGCAATGAGCAGTTCTTC.